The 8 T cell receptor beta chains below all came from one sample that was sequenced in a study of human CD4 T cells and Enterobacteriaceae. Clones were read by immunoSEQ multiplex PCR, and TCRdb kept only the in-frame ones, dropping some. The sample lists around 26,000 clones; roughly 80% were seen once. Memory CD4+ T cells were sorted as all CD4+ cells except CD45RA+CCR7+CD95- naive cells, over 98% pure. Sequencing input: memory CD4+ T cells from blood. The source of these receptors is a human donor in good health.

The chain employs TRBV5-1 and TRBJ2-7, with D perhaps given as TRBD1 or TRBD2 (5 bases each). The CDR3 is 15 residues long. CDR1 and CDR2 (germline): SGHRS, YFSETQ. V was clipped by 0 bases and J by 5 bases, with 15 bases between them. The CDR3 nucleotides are TGCGCCAGCAGCTTGGGGGGGTATCGGTCGGACGAGCAGTACTTC. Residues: CASSLGGYRSDEQYF.

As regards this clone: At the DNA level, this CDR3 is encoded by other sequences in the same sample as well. The CDR3 is CASSRDRGRGALHF. The CDR3 nucleotides are TGTGCCAGCAGCCGTGACAGGGGGCGAGGAGCCCTCCACTTT. The chain links TRBV11-3 to TRBJ1-6; 10 bases are a match to TRBD1. With V trimmed by 5 bases and J by 14 bases, 9 bases remained unmatched. CDR3 length equals 14 residues. From germline, CDR1 is SGHNT and CDR2 YENEEA.

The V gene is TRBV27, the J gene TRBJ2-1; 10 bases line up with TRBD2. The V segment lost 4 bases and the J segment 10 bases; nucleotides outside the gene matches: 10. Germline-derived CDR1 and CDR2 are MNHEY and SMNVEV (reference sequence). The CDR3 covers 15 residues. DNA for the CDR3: TGTGCCAGCAGTTCTACGGGACTAGCGCCAGGGGAGCAGTTCTTC. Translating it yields CASSSTGLAPGEQFF.

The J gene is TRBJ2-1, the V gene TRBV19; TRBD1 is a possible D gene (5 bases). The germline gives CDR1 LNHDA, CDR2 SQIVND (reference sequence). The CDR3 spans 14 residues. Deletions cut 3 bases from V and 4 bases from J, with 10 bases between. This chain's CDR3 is CASSIEGVYNEQFF. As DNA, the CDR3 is TGTGCCAGTAGTATTGAAGGGGTTTACAATGAGCAGTTCTTC.

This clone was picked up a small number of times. The CDR3 DNA sequence: TGTGCCAGCTCGCGTACTAGCGGGACGACAGATACGCAGTATTTT. Its translation: CASSRTSGTTDTQYF. The chain combines TRBV18 with TRBJ2-3, with 10 bases aligning to TRBD2. Germline CDR1 reads KGHSH; CDR2 reads LQKENI. The trim removed 6 bases at V and 3 bases at J, leaving 6 bases unmatched. This CDR3 is 15 amino acids long.

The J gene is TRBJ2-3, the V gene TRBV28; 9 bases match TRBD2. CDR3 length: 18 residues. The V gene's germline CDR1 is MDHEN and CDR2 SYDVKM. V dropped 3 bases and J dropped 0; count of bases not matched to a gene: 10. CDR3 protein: CASSLPGTSLFSTDTQYF. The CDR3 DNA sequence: TGTGCCAGCAGTTTGCCCGGGACTAGCCTTTTTAGCACAGATACGCAGTATTTT.

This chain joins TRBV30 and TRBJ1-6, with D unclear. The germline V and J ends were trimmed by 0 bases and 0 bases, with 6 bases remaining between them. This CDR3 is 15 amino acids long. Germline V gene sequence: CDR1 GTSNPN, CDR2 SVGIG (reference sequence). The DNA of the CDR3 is TGTGCCTGGAGTGTACGGGGCTCCTATAATTCACCCCTCCACTTT. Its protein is CAWSVRGSYNSPLHF.

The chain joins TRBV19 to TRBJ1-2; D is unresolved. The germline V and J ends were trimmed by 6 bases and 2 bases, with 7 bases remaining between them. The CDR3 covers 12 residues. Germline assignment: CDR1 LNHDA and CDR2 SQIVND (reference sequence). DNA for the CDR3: TGTGCCAGTAGCCCGGTAAACTATGGCTACACCTTC. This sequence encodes CASSPVNYGYTF.